A single sample gave rise to the 22 T cell receptor beta chains below, sequenced in a study of T cells after yellow fever vaccination. TCRdb redid the calling of the 5' RACE reads with MiXCR, one entry per CDR3 protein. The data show some 240,000 distinct CDR3 sequences, roughly 5.2% seen once. The sequencing used CD4+ T cells sorted from PBMCs, collected on the day of the yellow fever booster vaccination. Receptors originate from a man aged 18 to 29 who received the YFV17D yellow fever vaccine.

In this sample, this clonotype turned up a few times. V gene TRBV12-3 or TRBV12-4 combines with J gene TRBJ2-5, with D uncertain. Trimming removed 2 bases from V and 5 bases from J, with 9 bases in between. The CDR3 runs to 13 residues. CDR3 region: CASSLFEAETQYF. The CDR3 DNA is TGTGCCAGCAGTTTATTCGAAGCGGAGACCCAGTACTTC.

At least ten counts were recorded for this clonotype. The V and J genes are TRBV4-3 and TRBJ1-2; no definite D call. The germline gives CDR1 LGHNA, CDR2 YSLEER. The ends were cut back, 1 base at V and 0 bases at J, with 6 bases in the middle. The CDR3 runs 14 residues. CDR3 sequence reads: CASSQVETNYGYTF. The DNA for the CDR3 is TGCGCCAGCAGCCAAGTTGAGACTAACTATGGCTACACCTTC.

This clonotype was seen a few times. J is TRBJ1-3 and V is TRBV6-5, with 7 bases that match TRBD1. The V and J ends lost 6 bases and 4 bases, in that order; junction bases with no gene match: 3. CDR3 length: 13 residues. The germline gives CDR1 MNHEY, CDR2 SVGAGI. For the CDR3, the DNA is TGTGCCAGCAGAACAGGGGCGGGAAACACCATATATTTT. Translated, it gives CASRTGAGNTIYF.

This clonotype appeared a few times. The chain joins TRBV6-1 to TRBJ1-5, with TRBD1 matching over 7 bases. The CDR3 has 13 amino acids. J gave up 8 bases and V 4 bases, and 5 bases lay outside the gene matches. Germline-derived CDR1 and CDR2 are MNHNS and SASEGT. The CDR3 nucleotides read TGTGCCAGCAGTGCGACAGGGAGGGAGCCCCAGCATTTT. This translates into CASSATGREPQHF.

This clonotype was seen just once. The chain is built from TRBV19 and TRBJ1-1; D is ambiguous. Trimming removed 6 bases at V and 4 bases at J, with 15 bases between. The CDR3 is 14 amino acids. Germline V gene lookup returns CDR1 LNHDA and CDR2 SQIVND (reference sequence). CDR3 nucleotides: TGTGCCAGTAGCGGGAGCCTCCCAGGCACTGAAGCTTTCTTT. Protein product: CASSGSLPGTEAFF.

This chain uses TRBV19 with TRBJ1-1; D ambiguous. Germline V gives CDR1 LNHDA, CDR2 SQIVND (reference sequence). The CDR3 has 13 residues. V shed 3 bases and J shed 1 base, with 6 bases lying between them. The CDR3 is CASSILQNTEAFF. Here the CDR3 DNA reads TGTGCCAGTAGTATCTTACAGAACACTGAAGCTTTCTTT.

This clonotype was counted only a few times. This CDR3 is CASSLRSGQANTEAFF. The CDR3 DNA reads as TGCGCCAGCAGCTTGAGGTCCGGACAAGCGAACACTGAAGCTTTCTTT. This sequence joins TRBV5-1 and TRBJ1-1; weak D call: TRBD1 (5 bases). Looked up from germline, CDR1 is SGHRS and CDR2 is YFSETQ. The CDR3 has 16 amino acids. Trimming left V 1 base short and J 1 base short, with 14 bases between.

This chain links TRBV6-1 with TRBJ2-7; no clear D gene. The CDR3 is made up of 13 amino acids. Germline V gives CDR1 MNHNS, CDR2 SASEGT. With 4 bases removed from V and 0 bases from J, the gap between germline ends came to 7 bases. CDR3 amino acids: CASSARNSYEQYV. The DNA for the CDR3 is TGTGCCAGCAGTGCTCGTAACTCCTACGAGCAGTACGTC.

In its sample, this clonotype was seen a few times. The chain employs TRBV6-2 or TRBV6-3 and TRBJ2-3; D gene unclear. Trimming cost V 6 bases and J 2 bases, with 6 bases left between them. The CDR3 loop spans 12 amino acids. Germline V gives CDR1 MNHEY, CDR2 SVGEGT. The CDR3 spells CASSWPTDTQYF. The DNA for the CDR3 is TGTGCCAGCAGCTGGCCCACAGATACGCAGTATTTT.

This clonotype was found a few times. The genes are TRBV25-1 and TRBJ2-5; D is perhaps TRBD2 (5 bases). The CDR3 is 16 residues long. V was clipped by 1 base and J by 4 bases, with 16 bases between them. CDR1 is MGHDK and CDR2 is SYGVNS in the germline V gene. For the CDR3, the DNA is TGTGCCAGCAGTGAATCTTTCTTGAGAGGGTCAGAGACCCAGTACTTC. Translation gives CASSESFLRGSETQYF. Variable domain in full (rest from reference TRBV25-1 and TRBJ2-5): EADIYQTPRYLVIGTGKKITLECSQTMGHDKMYWYQQDPGMELHLIHYSYGVNSTEKGDLSSESTVSRIRTEHFPLTLESARPSHTSQYLCASSESFLRGSETQYFGPGTRLLVL.

This clonotype has at least ten counts. This chain links TRBV7-3 with TRBJ2-7; 11 nucleotides agree with TRBD1. Germline assignment: CDR1 SGHTA and CDR2 FQGTGA. Trimming cost V 5 bases and J 4 bases; bases outside gene matches: 7. The CDR3 spans 15 residues. Here the CDR3 DNA reads TGTGCCAGCAGCCGCTCCGGGACAGGGGGTTACGAGCAGTACTTC. As protein: CASSRSGTGGYEQYF. Based on the CDR3 plus reference TRBV7-3 and TRBJ2-7, the full variable domain is GAGVSQTPSNKVTEKGKYVELRCDPISGHTALYWYRQSLGQGPEFLIYFQGTGAADDSGLPNDRFFAVRPEGSVSTLKIQRTERGDSAVYLCASSRSGTGGYEQYFGPGTRLTVT.

The chain joins TRBV29-1 to TRBJ2-2; 9 nucleotides line up with TRBD1. Germline V gene sequence: CDR1 SQVTM, CDR2 ANQGSEA. The CDR3 extends over 13 amino acids. V was clipped by 7 bases and J by 7 bases; unmatched bases: 7. The CDR3 spells CSADRGGGGELFF. The DNA of the CDR3 is TGCAGCGCCGACAGGGGGGGCGGCGGGGAGCTGTTTTTT.

The V call is TRBV20-1, the J call TRBJ2-2, with a possible D match to TRBD2 (7 bases). There are 14 residues in the CDR3. With 4 bases removed from V and 6 bases from J, the gap between germline ends came to 15 bases. Per the germline V gene, CDR1 is DFQATT and CDR2 is SNEGSKA (reference sequence). This CDR3 is CSATTRRGPGELFF. In DNA form, the CDR3 reads TGCAGTGCTACGACTCGGCGGGGGCCCGGGGAGCTGTTTTTT.

This clonotype has more than one count but fewer than ten. Here the CDR3 reads CASSQGRGWYGYTF. The CDR3, as DNA: TGTGCCAGCAGCCAAGGGAGGGGATGGTATGGCTACACCTTC. The chain combines TRBV3-1 with TRBJ1-2, with D perhaps matching TRBD1 (5 bases). This CDR3 has 14 residues. Germline values: CDR1 LGHDT, CDR2 YNNKEL (reference sequence). V was trimmed by 1 base and J by 5 bases, leaving 11 bases between them.

This clonotype was seen at least ten times. The V gene is TRBV20-1, the J gene TRBJ2-4; the D call may be TRBD1 or TRBD2 (6 bases each). The germline V and J ends were trimmed by 5 bases and 3 bases, with 11 bases remaining between them. CDR1 is DFQATT, CDR2 SNEGSKA, per germline (reference sequence). The CDR3 is made up of 13 amino acids. In DNA form, the CDR3 reads TGCAGTGCTTTAGGGGGAGGCAAAAACATTCAGTACTTC. It is translated as CSALGGGKNIQYF.

This clonotype was counted only a few times. V is TRBV7-3 and J is TRBJ1-1; 7 bases are shared with TRBD1. The CDR3 is 14 amino acids. J lost 10 bases, V lost 5 bases, and 13 bases had no gene match. Per germline, CDR1 SGHTA and CDR2 FQGTGA. The CDR3 DNA follows: TGTGCCAGCAGCCCGCAACCGGGACAGCCTGTAGCTTTCTTT. Protein sequence: CASSPQPGQPVAFF.

This clonotype was counted between two and nine times. The chain has TRBV30 and TRBJ2-5; D is unresolved. CDR1 and CDR2 from the germline V gene are GTSNPN and SVGIG (reference sequence). The CDR3 is made up of 13 amino acids. V was clipped by 1 base and J by 5 bases, with 11 bases between them. CDR3 in DNA: TGTGCCTGGAGTGAGACCGGTTGGGAGACCCAGTACTTC. Residues: CAWSETGWETQYF. Drawing the rest from reference TRBV30 and TRBJ2-5, the complete variable domain is SQTIHQWPATLVQPVGSPLSLECTVEGTSNPNLYWYRQAAGRGLQLLFYSVGIGQISSEVPQNLSASRPQDRQFILSSKKLLLSDSGFYLCAWSETGWETQYFGPGTRLLVL.

The chain has TRBV6-1 and TRBJ2-3; TRBD2 matches 7 bases. CDR3 length: 15 amino acids. Per germline, CDR1 MNHNS and CDR2 SASEGT. J gave up 3 bases and V 2 bases, and 5 bases lay outside the gene matches. The CDR3, as DNA: TGTGCCAGCAGTGAATGGGGGGGACGGACAGATACGCAGTATTTT. Amino acids: CASSEWGGRTDTQYF.

The V and J genes are TRBV5-1 and TRBJ1-3, with D uncertain. V lost 0 bases to trimming and J lost 5 bases, with 12 bases between them. CDR3 length: 15 amino acids. In germline, CDR1 is SGHRS, CDR2 YFSETQ. The CDR3 nucleotides are TGCGCCAGCAGCTTGGCCGGGCAGTCAAGAAACACCATATATTTT. Protein: CASSLAGQSRNTIYF.

This chain uses TRBV5-6 with TRBJ2-7; D may be TRBD1 (6 bases). This CDR3 has 14 amino acids. V was cut by 4 bases and J by 2 bases, with 13 bases left in between. Germline V gene lookup returns CDR1 SGHDT and CDR2 YYEEEE. DNA for the CDR3: TGTGCCAGCAGCCAACAGGGATCAACCTACGAGCAGTACGTC. This gives the protein CASSQQGSTYEQYV.

This clonotype was seen repeatedly, ten times or more. The chain links TRBV19 to TRBJ2-4; D not resolved. Germline V gives CDR1 LNHDA, CDR2 SQIVND (reference sequence). There are 14 residues in the CDR3. Trimming removed 3 bases at V and 6 bases at J, with 12 bases between. CDR3 nucleotides: TGTGCCAGTAGTATTATCCCGACTCCAAACATTCAGTACTTC. Protein: CASSIIPTPNIQYF.

The table lists this clonotype with many counts. The chain uses TRBV7-2 and TRBJ2-3, with D perhaps matching TRBD2 (6 bases). The germline gives CDR1 SGHTA, CDR2 FQGNSA. The CDR3 has 18 residues. The germline V and J ends were trimmed by 5 bases and 0 bases, with 21 bases remaining between them. The CDR3 is CASSRGTTGGASTDTQYF. The CDR3 DNA is TGTGCCAGCAGCCGGGGGACCACAGGTGGGGCGAGCACAGATACGCAGTATTTT.